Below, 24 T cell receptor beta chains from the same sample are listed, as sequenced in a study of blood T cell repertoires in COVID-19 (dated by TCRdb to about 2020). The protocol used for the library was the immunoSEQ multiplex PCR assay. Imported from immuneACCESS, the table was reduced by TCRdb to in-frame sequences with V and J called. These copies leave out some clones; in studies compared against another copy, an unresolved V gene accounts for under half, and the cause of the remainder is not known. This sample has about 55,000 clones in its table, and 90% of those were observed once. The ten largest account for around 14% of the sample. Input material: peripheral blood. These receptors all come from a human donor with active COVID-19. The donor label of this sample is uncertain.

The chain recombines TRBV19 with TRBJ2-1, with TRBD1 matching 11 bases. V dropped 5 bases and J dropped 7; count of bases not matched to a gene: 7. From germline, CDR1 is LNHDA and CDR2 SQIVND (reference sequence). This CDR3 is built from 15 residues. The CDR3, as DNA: TGTGCCAGTAGTCCCGGACAGGGGGCGAGAAATGAGCAGTTCTTC. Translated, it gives CASSPGQGARNEQFF.

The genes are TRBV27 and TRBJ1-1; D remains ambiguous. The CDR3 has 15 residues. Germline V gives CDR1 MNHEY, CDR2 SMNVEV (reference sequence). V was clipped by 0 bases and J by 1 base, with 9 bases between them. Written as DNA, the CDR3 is TGTGCCAGCAGTTTATCACCAGAACCGAACACTGAAGCTTTCTTT. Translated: CASSLSPEPNTEAFF.

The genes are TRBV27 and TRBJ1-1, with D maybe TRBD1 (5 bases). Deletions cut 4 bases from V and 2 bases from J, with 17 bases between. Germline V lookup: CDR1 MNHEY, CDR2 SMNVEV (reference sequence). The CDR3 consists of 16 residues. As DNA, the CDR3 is TGTGCCAGCAGTTCTATGAGGGGAGGTGGAAACACTGAAGCTTTCTTT. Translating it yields CASSSMRGGGNTEAFF.

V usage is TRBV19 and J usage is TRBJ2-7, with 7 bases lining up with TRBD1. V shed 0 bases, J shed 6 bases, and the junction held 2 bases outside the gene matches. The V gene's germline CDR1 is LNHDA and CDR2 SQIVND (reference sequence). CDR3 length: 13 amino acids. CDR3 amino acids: CASSIDAGGEQYF. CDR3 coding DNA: TGTGCCAGTAGTATAGACGCAGGGGGCGAGCAGTACTTC.

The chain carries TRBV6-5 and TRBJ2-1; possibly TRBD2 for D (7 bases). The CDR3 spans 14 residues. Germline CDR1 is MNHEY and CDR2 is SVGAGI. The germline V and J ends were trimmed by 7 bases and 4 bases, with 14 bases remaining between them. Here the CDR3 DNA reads TGTGCCAGCAATCGAGGGGGGGGGTACAATGAGCAGTTCTTC. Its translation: CASNRGGGYNEQFF.

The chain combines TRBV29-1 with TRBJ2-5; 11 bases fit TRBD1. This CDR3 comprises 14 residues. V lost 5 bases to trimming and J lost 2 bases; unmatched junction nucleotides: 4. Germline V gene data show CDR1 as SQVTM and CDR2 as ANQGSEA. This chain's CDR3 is CSVPGTGGQETQYF. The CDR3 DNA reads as TGCAGCGTTCCCGGGACAGGGGGGCAAGAGACCCAGTACTTC.

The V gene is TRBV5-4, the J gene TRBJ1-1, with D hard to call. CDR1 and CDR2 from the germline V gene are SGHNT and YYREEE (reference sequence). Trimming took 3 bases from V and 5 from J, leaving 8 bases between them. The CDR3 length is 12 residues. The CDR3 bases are TGTGCCAGCAGCTGGGCTGAAACTGAAGCTTTCTTT. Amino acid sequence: CASSWAETEAFF.

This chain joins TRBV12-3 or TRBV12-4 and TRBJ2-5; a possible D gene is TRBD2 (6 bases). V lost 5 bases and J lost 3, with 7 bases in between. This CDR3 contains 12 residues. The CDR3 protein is CASSTGEETQYF. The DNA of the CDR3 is TGTGCCAGCAGTACGGGGGAAGAGACCCAGTACTTC.

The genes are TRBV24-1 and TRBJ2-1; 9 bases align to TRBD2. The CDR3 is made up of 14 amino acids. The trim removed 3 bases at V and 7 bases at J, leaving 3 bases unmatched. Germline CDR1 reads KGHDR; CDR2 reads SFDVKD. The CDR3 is CATSDGLARNEQFF. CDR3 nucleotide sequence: TGTGCCACCAGTGATGGACTAGCGAGGAATGAGCAGTTCTTC.

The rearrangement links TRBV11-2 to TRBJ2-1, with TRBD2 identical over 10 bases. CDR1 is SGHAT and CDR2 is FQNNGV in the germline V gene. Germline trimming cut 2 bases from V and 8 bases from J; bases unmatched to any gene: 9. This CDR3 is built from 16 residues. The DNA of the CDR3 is TGTGCCAGCAGCTTAACTAGACTAGCGGGTCCCCATGAGCAGTTCTTC. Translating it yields CASSLTRLAGPHEQFF.

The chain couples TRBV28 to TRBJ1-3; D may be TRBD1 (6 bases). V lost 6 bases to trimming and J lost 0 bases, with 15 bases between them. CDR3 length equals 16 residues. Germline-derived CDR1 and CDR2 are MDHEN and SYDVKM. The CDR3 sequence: CASSLPTGTSGNTIYF. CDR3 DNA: TGTGCCAGCAGCCTACCCACAGGGACCTCTGGAAACACCATATATTTT. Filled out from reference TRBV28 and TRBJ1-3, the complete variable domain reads DVKVTQSSRYLVKRTGEKVFLECVQDMDHENMFWYRQDPGLGLRLIYFSYDVKMKEKGDIPEGYSVSREKKERFSLILESASTNQTSMYLCASSLPTGTSGNTIYFGEGSWLTVV.

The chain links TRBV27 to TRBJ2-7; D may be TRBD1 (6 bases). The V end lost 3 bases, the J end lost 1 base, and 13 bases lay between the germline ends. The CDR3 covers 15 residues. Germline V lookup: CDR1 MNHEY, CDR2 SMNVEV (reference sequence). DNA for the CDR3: TGTGCCAGCAGTTTCCGGACAGCGAAGTCCTACGAGCAGTACTTC. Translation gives CASSFRTAKSYEQYF.

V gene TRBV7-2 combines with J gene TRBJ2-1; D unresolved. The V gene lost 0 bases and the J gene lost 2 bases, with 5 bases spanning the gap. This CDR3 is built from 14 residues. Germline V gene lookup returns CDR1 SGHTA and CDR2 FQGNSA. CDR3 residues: CASSLALAYNEQFF. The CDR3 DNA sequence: TGTGCCAGCAGCTTAGCGCTAGCCTACAATGAGCAGTTCTTC.

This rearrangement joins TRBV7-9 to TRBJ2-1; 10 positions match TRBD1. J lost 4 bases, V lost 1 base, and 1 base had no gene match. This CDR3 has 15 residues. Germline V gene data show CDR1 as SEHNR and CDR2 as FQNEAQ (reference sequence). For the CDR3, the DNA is TGTGCCAGCAGCTTAGGGGGACAGGGGTACAATGAGCAGTTCTTC. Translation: CASSLGGQGYNEQFF.

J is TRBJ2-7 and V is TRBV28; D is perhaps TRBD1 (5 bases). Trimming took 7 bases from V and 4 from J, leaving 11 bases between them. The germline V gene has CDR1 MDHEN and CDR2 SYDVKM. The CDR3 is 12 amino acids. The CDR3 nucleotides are TGTGCCAGCAAAAGGGGTGGATACGAGCAGTACTTC. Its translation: CASKRGGYEQYF. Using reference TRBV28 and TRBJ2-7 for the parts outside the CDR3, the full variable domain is DVKVTQSSRYLVKRTGEKVFLECVQDMDHENMFWYRQDPGLGLRLIYFSYDVKMKEKGDIPEGYSVSREKKERFSLILESASTNQTSMYLCASKRGGYEQYFGPGTRLTVT.

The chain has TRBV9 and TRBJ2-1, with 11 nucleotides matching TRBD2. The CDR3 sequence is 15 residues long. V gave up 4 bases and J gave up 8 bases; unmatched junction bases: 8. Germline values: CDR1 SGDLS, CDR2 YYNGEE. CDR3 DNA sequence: TGTGCCAGCAGCCCCTATAGCGGGGGGGCCGATGAGCAGTTCTTC. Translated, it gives CASSPYSGGADEQFF.

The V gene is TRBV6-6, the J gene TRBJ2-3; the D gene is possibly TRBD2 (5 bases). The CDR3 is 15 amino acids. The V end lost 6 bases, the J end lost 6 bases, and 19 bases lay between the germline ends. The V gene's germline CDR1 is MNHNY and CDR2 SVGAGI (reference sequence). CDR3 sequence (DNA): TGTGCCAGCAGCTTTCCGGGAACCCTCACGGATACGCAGTATTTT. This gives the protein CASSFPGTLTDTQYF.

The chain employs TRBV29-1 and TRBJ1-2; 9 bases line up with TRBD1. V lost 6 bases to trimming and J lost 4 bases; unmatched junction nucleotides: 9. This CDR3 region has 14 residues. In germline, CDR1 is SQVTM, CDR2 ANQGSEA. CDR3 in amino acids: CSVDAGTGTYGYTF. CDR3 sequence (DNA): TGCAGCGTAGATGCCGGGACAGGGACCTATGGCTACACCTTC.

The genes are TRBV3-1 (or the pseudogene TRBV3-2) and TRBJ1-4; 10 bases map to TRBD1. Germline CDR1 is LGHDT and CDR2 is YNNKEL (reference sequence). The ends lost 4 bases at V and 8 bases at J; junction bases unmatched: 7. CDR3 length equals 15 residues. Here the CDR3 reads CASSRAGTGEEKLFF. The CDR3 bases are TGTGCCAGCAGCCGAGCCGGGACAGGGGAAGAAAAACTGTTTTTT.

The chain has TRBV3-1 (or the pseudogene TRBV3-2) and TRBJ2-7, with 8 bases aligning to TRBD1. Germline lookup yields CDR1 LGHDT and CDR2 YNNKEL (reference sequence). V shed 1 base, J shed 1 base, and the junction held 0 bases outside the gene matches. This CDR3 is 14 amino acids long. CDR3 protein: CASSQGQGSYEQYF. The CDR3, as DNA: TGTGCCAGCAGCCAAGGACAGGGGTCCTACGAGCAGTACTTC.

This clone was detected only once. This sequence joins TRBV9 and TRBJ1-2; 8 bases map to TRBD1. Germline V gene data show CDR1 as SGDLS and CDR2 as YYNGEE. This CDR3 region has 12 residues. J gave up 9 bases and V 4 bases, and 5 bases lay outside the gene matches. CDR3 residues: CASSLWTGSYTF. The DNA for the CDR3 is TGTGCCAGCAGCCTATGGACAGGGAGCTACACCTTC.

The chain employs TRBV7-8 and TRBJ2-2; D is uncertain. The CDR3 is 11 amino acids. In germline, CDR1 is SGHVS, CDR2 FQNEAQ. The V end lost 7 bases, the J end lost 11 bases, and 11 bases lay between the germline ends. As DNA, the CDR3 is TGTGCCAGCACCTCCCTCAGTGAGCTGTTTTTT. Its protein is CASTSLSELFF.

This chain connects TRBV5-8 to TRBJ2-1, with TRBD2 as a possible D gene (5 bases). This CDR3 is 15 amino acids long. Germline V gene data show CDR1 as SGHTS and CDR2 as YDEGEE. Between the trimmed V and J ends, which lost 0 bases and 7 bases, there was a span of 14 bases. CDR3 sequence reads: CASSLGRPGGNEQFF. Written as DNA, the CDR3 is TGTGCCAGCAGCTTGGGGCGGCCAGGAGGTAATGAGCAGTTCTTC.

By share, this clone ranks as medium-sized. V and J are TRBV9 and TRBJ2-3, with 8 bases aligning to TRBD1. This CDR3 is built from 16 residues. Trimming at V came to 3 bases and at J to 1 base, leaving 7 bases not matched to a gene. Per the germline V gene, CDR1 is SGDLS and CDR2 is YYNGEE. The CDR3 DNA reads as TGTGCCAGCAGCGACCTCAGGGGGCGAGGCACAGATACGCAGTATTTT. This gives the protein CASSDLRGRGTDTQYF.